The 4 T cell receptor beta chains below all came from one sample that was sequenced in a study of CD8+ T cells in alopecia areata. TCR sequencing used cDNA made by reverse transcription of extracted RNA. Sequencing was performed with immunoSEQ multiplex PCR; in TCRdb, only in-frame clones are kept and a portion is missing. The sample holds 150,000 to 200,000 clones, about 54% seen once. Sequencing input: CD4+ T cells sorted from blood. The receptors were sampled from a human donor in good health.

The chain joins TRBV2 to TRBJ1-5; D gene uncertain. The germline V gene encodes CDR1 SNHLY and CDR2 FYNNEI. This CDR3 is built from 14 residues. Trimming removed 8 bases at V and 9 bases at J, with 20 bases between. The CDR3 is CASGPRGTLVPQHF. CDR3 DNA: TGTGCCAGCGGCCCACGGGGTACCCTCGTGCCCCAGCATTTT.

The chain couples TRBV6-1 to TRBJ1-5; TRBD1 might be the D (6 bases). CDR1 and CDR2 (germline): MNHNS, SASEGT. The CDR3 has 15 residues. V was clipped by 5 bases and J by 5 bases, with 16 bases between them. CDR3 protein: CASSTSGVVYQPQHF. In DNA, the CDR3 is TGTGCCAGCAGTACCTCAGGGGTCGTCTATCAGCCCCAGCATTTT.

This sequence joins TRBV27 and TRBJ2-6, with D unresolved. The CDR3 is 14 amino acids. Germline loops: CDR1 MNHEY, CDR2 SMNVEV (reference sequence). The V end lost 5 bases, the J end lost 0 bases, and 5 bases lay between the germline ends. CDR3 amino acids: CASSALSGANVLTF. Here the CDR3 DNA reads TGTGCCAGCAGTGCCCTCTCTGGGGCCAACGTCCTGACTTTC.

Turning to this clone: Other DNA sequences in this specimen translate into the identical CDR3. The chain recombines TRBV5-1 with TRBJ2-5; a possible D gene is TRBD2 (5 bases). The CDR3 runs to 14 residues. The germline V gene has CDR1 SGHRS and CDR2 YFSETQ. Trimming shortened V by 0 bases and J by 4 bases, and 10 bases separated the two germline ends. CDR3: CASSLGVLAETQYF. The CDR3 nucleotides read TGCGCCAGCAGCTTGGGTGTCCTAGCAGAGACCCAGTACTTC.